Below, one T cell receptor (beta chain) is given with its context. Its antigen is still unknown. No much larger clonotype is one base removed from it; base qualities were not supplied. The EasySep Human CD8+ T Cell Enrichment Kit was used on day 10 to isolate CD8+ T cells from every culture. Sequencing of TCR beta CDR3 regions was done on the immunoSEQ platform at survey depth. The QIAamp DNA micro kit was used to extract genomic DNA from every cultured and uncultured CD8+ T cell population. The authors' analysis ran thus. Samples with fewer than 5,000 productive reads were excluded, which removed about 6.5% of the roughly 80 HIV peptide-stimulated cultures. A MANAFEST web app trimmed sequences to CDR3 and removed nonproductive sequences, CDR3s under 5 amino acids, and those not starting C or ending F/W. To count as antigen-specific, a clonotype had to be expanded in at least 2 of 3 replicates compared with the no-peptide control at FDR 0.01, and only within one epitope family. Specific clonotypes also needed at least fivefold higher frequency than in wells stimulated with peptides from other epitope families. The table comes from immuneACCESS by way of TCRdb, which keeps in-frame sequences with V and J called. Part of the clones is missing from these tables; in studies checked, under half for an unresolved V gene and the rest for unknown reasons. V and J calls and clone size come straight from that table; D and trimming were deduced from the DNA. This sample lists thousands of clones; 50% to 70% were detected once. Around 40% of the sample goes to the ten largest clones.

This sample is drawn from a study of CD8 T cell repertoires and HIV-1 epitope variants (dated by TCRdb to about 2020). About the investigation overall: In separate culture wells, T cells were stimulated with each of twenty-five peptides that represented autologous and known Gag and Nef epitope variants. Control conditions included a CMV, EBV and flu peptide pool, the Ebola AY9 epitope as negative control, and a no-peptide well. Tested epitopes included three Gag epitope families and Nef HW9 and YT9. T cells were enriched using the EasySep Human T Cell Enrichment Kit and then co-cultured with an equal number of autologous T cell-negative cells acting as antigen-presenting cells. Cultures ran for 9 to 10 days in IMDM with gentamicin, with half-media changes on days 3 and 7 adding IL-2, IL-7 and IL-15. A 1M T cell aliquot was kept as an uncultured baseline condition, separate from the roughly 87 T cell cultures. A total of 83 T cell cultures were run, with each culture condition done in triplicate except for one peptide, which was done in duplicate. Findings and caveats that apply to the study as a whole: The Nef KF9 family was recognized by five clonotypes and the HW9 family by one, and no responses to the TAALDMSHF plasma variant were observed. Nine antigen-specific TCR beta clonotypes were identified, of which roughly six appeared to be cross-reactive for autologous or known escape epitope variants. The assay could identify only TCR beta chains and pointed to proliferation in response to antigen, not to T cell function or cytokine profile.

The CDR3 goes from the cysteine to the phenylalanine over 16 residues. Only the CDR3 DNA stays, 48 bases, in frame from base 1. At the junction V is shortened by 0 bases and J by 6 bases, with 17 bases in between. CDR1 and CDR2, per the germline V gene, are LGHNA and YNFKEQ. Recombination connected TRBV4-2 to TRBJ1-1, with a weak D call of TRBD1 (6 bases match). Material for sequencing was cultured CD8+ T cells derived from PBMCs. This TCR derives from a male donor with HIV. The bases are TGTGCCAGCAGCCAAGATCGGGGGCAGTTCGGCGCTGAAGCTTTCTTT. It encodes CASSQDRGQFGAEAFF.